This T cell receptor beta chain was captured in a study of blood T cell repertoires in COVID-19. The CDR3 sequence is 13 residues long. J lost 4 bases, V lost 6 bases, and 5 bases had no gene match. Per the germline V gene, CDR1 is MNHEY and CDR2 is SVGAGI. Self-reported history from a screening survey and questionnaire set each donor's cohort. A case of COVID-19 had been met by exposed participants within 2 weeks before study entry. Under the authors' procedure: Amplified reference gene primers provided the basis for estimating nucleated cell counts. Assay: immunoSEQ multiplex PCR; the TCRdb copy retains only in-frame clones and omits some. V and J calls plus clone size are reproduced from that table; the DNA served to infer D and trimming. The sample shows 200,000 to 250,000 clones, 83% of them seen only once.

This receptor was identified in a middle-aged woman who had been exposed to COVID-19. The material sequenced was PBMCs or T cells enriched from blood (not recorded which). V and J are TRBV6-5 and TRBJ1-2, with 7 bases aligning to TRBD1. The CDR3 here is CASSEGQIYGYTF. The CDR3 DNA follows: TGTGCCAGCAGCGAGGGACAGATCTATGGCTACACCTTC.